Sequencing of this T cell receptor beta chain was carried out in a study of blood T cell repertoires in COVID-19. The wider study: Specimens from acute and convalescent COVID-19 originated in the United States, Italy and Spain. The analysed material was cDNA or gDNA that came from T cells, B-cell-depleted T cells, or PBMCs.

Germline loops: CDR1 MRHNA, CDR2 SNTAGT. The V end lost 4 bases, the J end lost 1 base, and 9 bases lay between the germline ends. This CDR3 contains 14 residues. In the source study's methods: The assay estimated nucleated cells by amplifying reference gene primers. Profiling relied on immunoSEQ multiplex PCR, and the TCRdb table lists in-frame clones only, not all of them. V and J calls and clone size come straight from that table; D and trimming were deduced from the DNA. The data show 70,000 to 95,000 clones, with 70% to 90% seen just once and roughly 10% held by the top ten. This clone was detected only a few times.

The material sequenced was peripheral blood. The genes are TRBV6-4 and TRBJ2-3; D unclear. The receptor's source is a woman in her 70s with active or convalescent COVID-19. Here the CDR3 reads CASSASAGTDTQYF. CDR3 nucleotide sequence: TGTGCCAGCAGTGCCTCCGCGGGCACAGATACGCAGTATTTT.